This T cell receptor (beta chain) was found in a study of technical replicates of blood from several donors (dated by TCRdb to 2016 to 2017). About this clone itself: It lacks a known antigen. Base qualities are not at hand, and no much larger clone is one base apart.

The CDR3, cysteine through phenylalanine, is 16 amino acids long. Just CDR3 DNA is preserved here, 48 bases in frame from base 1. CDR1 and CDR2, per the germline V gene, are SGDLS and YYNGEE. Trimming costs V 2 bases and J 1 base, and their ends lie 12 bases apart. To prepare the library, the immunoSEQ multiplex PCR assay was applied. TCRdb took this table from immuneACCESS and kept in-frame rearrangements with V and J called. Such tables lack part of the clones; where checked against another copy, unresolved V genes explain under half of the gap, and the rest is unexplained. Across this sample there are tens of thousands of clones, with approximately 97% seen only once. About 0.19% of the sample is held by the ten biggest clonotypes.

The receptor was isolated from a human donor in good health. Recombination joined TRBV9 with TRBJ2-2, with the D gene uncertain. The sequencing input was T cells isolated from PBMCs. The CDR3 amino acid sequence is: CASSVLGHMNTGELFF. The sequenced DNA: TGTGCCAGCAGCGTTCTTGGGCACATGAACACCGGGGAGCTGTTTTTT.